This T cell receptor (beta chain) comes out of a study of T cells in Graves' hyperthyroidism and ophthalmopathy. This clonotype has a count of ten or more. Its target is unknown. Study-wide results and limits: Researchers found most expanded thyroid clonotypes above 0.001 in blood as well. Ophthalmopathy was distinguished from stable hyperthyroidism by 13 V-J signatures.

The investigators amplified TCR beta CDR3 regions from RNA transcripts. HTBI primers were used for first-round RT-PCR of the TCR CDR3. TCRdb re-analysed the multiplex PCR reads in MiXCR, keeping a single row per CDR3 protein. The repertoire holds about 360,000 distinct CDR3 sequences, with around 14% as singletons. CDR1 and CDR2 from the germline V gene are DFQATT and SNEGSKA (reference sequence). The CDR3 totals 14 residues. V lost 4 bases, J lost 0 bases, and 12 bases lay in between. Stable disease denoted Graves' hyperthyroidism without ophthalmopathy progression within 18 months. In making diagnoses, clinical symptoms, serum thyroxine and TRAb, thyroid ultrasound and orbital computed tomography were all used.

Sequenced sample: blood. The sequence came from a young woman with Graves' hyperthyroidism. The chain is built from TRBV20-1 and TRBJ1-1; D not certain. The DNA for the CDR3 is TGCAGTGCTATCTCGCGAAACATGAACACTGAAGCTTTCTTT. It yields the protein CSAISRNMNTEAFF.